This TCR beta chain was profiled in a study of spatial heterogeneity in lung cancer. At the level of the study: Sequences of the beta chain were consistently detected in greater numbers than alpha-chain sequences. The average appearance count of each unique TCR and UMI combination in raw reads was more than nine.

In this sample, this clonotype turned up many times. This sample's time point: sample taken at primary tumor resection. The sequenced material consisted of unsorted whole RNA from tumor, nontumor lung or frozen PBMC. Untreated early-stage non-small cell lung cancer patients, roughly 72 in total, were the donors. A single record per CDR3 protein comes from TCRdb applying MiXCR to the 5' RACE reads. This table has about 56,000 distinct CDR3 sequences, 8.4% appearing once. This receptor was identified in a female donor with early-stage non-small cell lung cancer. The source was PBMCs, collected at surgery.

The CDR3 reads CAIRVREGETQYF. Written as DNA, the CDR3 is TGTGCCATCCGGGTCCGAGAGGGAGAGACCCAGTACTTC. The chain links TRBV10-3 to TRBJ2-5, with D possibly being TRBD2 (5 bases). Germline-derived CDR1 and CDR2 are ENHRY and SYGVKD. The CDR3 consists of 13 residues. V was shortened by 8 bases and J by 4 bases, with 14 bases between the two germline ends.